This T cell receptor beta chain is drawn from a study of blood T cell repertoires in COVID-19. Study-wide background: Italy, Spain and the United States were the sources of the convalescent and acute COVID-19 samples. The cDNA or gDNA used as material had been derived from T cells, B-cell-depleted T cells, or PBMCs.

This study enrolled people aged roughly 18 to 90 from about two dozen US geographic areas. Participants' own reports of clinical history determined their cohort assignment. Libraries were prepared by immunoSEQ multiplex PCR; TCRdb keeps only in-frame clonotypes and omits some of them. This table holds 350,000 to 400,000 clones, around 87% found once. V was clipped by 0 bases and J by 7 bases; unmatched bases: 15. From germline, CDR1 is SGHNT and CDR2 YYREEE (reference sequence). The CDR3 loop spans 18 amino acids. This clonotype was sampled from a man in his forties in a cohort exposed to, infected with or recovered from COVID-19 (not recorded which). V and J are TRBV5-4 and TRBJ2-2; the match to TRBD2 covers 7 bases. The specimen sequenced was PBMCs or T cells enriched from blood (not recorded which). The CDR3 DNA sequence: TGTGCCAGCAGCTTGGGCGGTGGGGGGAGGGCCGGTATCGGGGAGCTGTTTTTT. Its translation is CASSLGGGGRAGIGELFF.